Each of the 22 T cell receptor beta chains below was sequenced from the same sample in a study of blood T cells in healthy people across ages. The second PCR ran roughly 7 to 12 cycles with a sample-barcoded 5' primer and J-beta primers. TCRdb recomputed calls from the 5' RACE reads with MiXCR, one row per CDR3 protein. This sample yields approximately 1.5 million distinct CDR3 sequences, of which about 42% are seen a single time; about 4.1% belongs to the top ten. The material sequenced was blood. These receptor sequences come from a woman aged 18-30 years in good health.

The rearrangement joins TRBV7-9 to TRBJ1-5; maybe TRBD1 (5 bases). CDR3 length equals 15 residues. Germline values: CDR1 SEHNR, CDR2 FQNEAQ (reference sequence). Between the trimmed V and J ends, which lost 5 bases and 0 bases, there was a span of 11 bases. CDR3 protein: CASSHFDSSNQPQHF. CDR3 coding DNA: TGTGCCAGCAGCCATTTCGACAGTAGCAATCAGCCCCAGCATTTT.

V and J are TRBV2 and TRBJ2-3; a weak D match, TRBD2 (5 bases). The CDR3 consists of 14 residues. Germline CDR1 and CDR2: SNHLY and FYNNEI. The V gene lost 6 bases and the J gene lost 1 base, with 11 bases spanning the gap. As DNA, the CDR3 is TGTGCCAGCAGAGACGGGATGGGCACAGATACGCAGTATTTT. This gives the protein CASRDGMGTDTQYF.

The rearrangement links TRBV6-2 or TRBV6-3 to TRBJ1-5; no definite D call. V lost 0 bases and J 0 bases, leaving 12 bases between the germline ends. CDR1 and CDR2 from the germline V gene are MNHEY and SVGEGT. The CDR3 length is 17 residues. In DNA form, the CDR3 reads TGTGCCAGCAGTTACTCGGGAGTGGGGTATAGCAATCAGCCCCAGCATTTT. Protein sequence: CASSYSGVGYSNQPQHF.

The chain recombines TRBV7-2 with TRBJ2-5; D unresolved. CDR3 length equals 13 residues. Per germline, CDR1 SGHTA and CDR2 FQGNSA. Trimming shortened V by 5 bases and J by 2 bases, and 9 bases separated the two germline ends. CDR3 sequence: CASSPDPQETQYF. The CDR3 DNA reads TGTGCCAGCAGCCCGGACCCACAAGAGACCCAGTACTTC. Full variable domain (missing parts from reference TRBV7-2 and TRBJ2-5): GAGVSQSPSNKVTEKGKDVELRCDPISGHTALYWYRQSLGQGLEFLIYFQGNSAPDKSGLPSDRFSAERTGGSVSTLTIQRTQQEDSAVYLCASSPDPQETQYFGPGTRLLVL.

The V and J genes are TRBV6-6 and TRBJ1-3; D not certain. The V and J ends lost 0 bases and 0 bases respectively, with 9 bases between them. Germline assignment: CDR1 MNHNY and CDR2 SVGAGI (reference sequence). This CDR3 region has 16 residues. For the CDR3, the DNA is TGTGCCAGCAGTTACTCGCCCCGGGGCTCTGGAAACACCATATATTTT. The encoded protein is CASSYSPRGSGNTIYF.

The rearrangement links TRBV20-1 to TRBJ1-2; no clear D gene. The CDR3 has 12 residues. V lost 6 bases, J lost 2 bases, and 10 bases lay in between. The germline V gene encodes CDR1 DFQATT and CDR2 SNEGSKA (reference sequence). The CDR3 bases are TGCAGTGCCGTGGAGGTAAACTATGGCTACACCTTC. Protein sequence: CSAVEVNYGYTF.

V usage is TRBV7-2 and J usage is TRBJ2-3, with TRBD2 identical over 9 bases. Trimming removed 5 bases from V and 6 bases from J; junction bases left unmatched: 9. In germline, CDR1 is SGHTA, CDR2 FQGNSA. CDR3 length equals 15 residues. The CDR3 region has the DNA TGTGCCAGCAGCGAGGGGATAGCGGGAGCGGATACGCAGTATTTT. Protein product: CASSEGIAGADTQYF.

This clonotype was picked up a small number of times. V is TRBV6-2 or TRBV6-3 and J is TRBJ2-1; no definite D call. The CDR3 runs 12 residues. V lost 9 bases and J lost 6, with 12 bases in between. From germline, CDR1 is MNHEY and CDR2 SVGEGT. The CDR3 protein is CASSVFPNEQFF. CDR3 DNA: TGTGCCAGTAGTGTCTTCCCCAATGAGCAGTTCTTC.

CDR3 in DNA: TGTGCCAGCAGCCTATCAGGGGGCGTTGAAAAACTGTTTTTT. Its protein is CASSLSGGVEKLFF. The chain has TRBV9 and TRBJ1-4, with TRBD1 matching 8 bases. The germline CDR1 and CDR2 sequences are SGDLS and YYNGEE. J was trimmed by 7 bases and V by 4 bases; bases with no gene match: 6. The CDR3 spans 14 residues.

The gene calls are TRBV9 and TRBJ2-1; 14 positions agree with TRBD2. CDR1 is SGDLS, CDR2 YYNGEE, per germline. V shed 3 bases, J shed 3 bases, and the junction held 2 bases outside the gene matches. The CDR3 runs 16 residues. The CDR3 DNA reads TGTGCCAGCAGCGGGACTAGCGGGAGGATCTACAATGAGCAGTTCTTC. It encodes CASSGTSGRIYNEQFF.

The chain uses TRBV5-1 and TRBJ2-7, with D perhaps TRBD1 (5 bases). V lost 2 bases and J lost 0, with 9 bases in between. This CDR3 is built from 14 residues. Germline values: CDR1 SGHRS, CDR2 YFSETQ. This chain's CDR3 is CASSFIQGSYEQYF. The CDR3 DNA follows: TGCGCCAGCAGCTTCATCCAGGGCTCCTACGAGCAGTACTTC.

The gene calls are TRBV5-5 and TRBJ2-3, with D hard to call. V was shortened by 7 bases and J by 4 bases, with 7 bases between the two germline ends. Germline CDR1 is SGHKS and CDR2 is YYEKEE (reference sequence). This CDR3 region has 11 residues. For the CDR3, the DNA is TGTGCCAGCTTAGTGGCAGATACGCAGTATTTT. This encodes CASLVADTQYF.

This clonotype occurred a few times. The rearrangement uses TRBV7-9 and TRBJ2-1; D not certain. The ends were cut back, 0 bases at V and 4 bases at J, with 13 bases in the middle. Germline loops: CDR1 SEHNR, CDR2 FQNEAQ (reference sequence). The CDR3 covers 16 residues. The CDR3 nucleotides are TGTGCCAGCAGCTTAGCCGGGCAGTCTATATACAATGAGCAGTTCTTC. Its protein is CASSLAGQSIYNEQFF.

The chain joins TRBV5-1 to TRBJ2-5; no clear D gene. Germline assignment: CDR1 SGHRS and CDR2 YFSETQ. V was cut by 1 base and J by 5 bases, with 12 bases left in between. The CDR3 has 14 amino acids. CDR3 sequence reads: CASSLRQTRETQYF. DNA of the CDR3: TGCGCCAGCAGCTTGCGCCAAACCCGGGAGACCCAGTACTTC.

The rearrangement links TRBV20-1 to TRBJ2-5, with a weak D call TRBD1 (6 bases). This CDR3 spans 14 amino acids. Germline V lookup: CDR1 DFQATT, CDR2 SNEGSKA (reference sequence). V dropped 6 bases and J dropped 2 bases, with 16 bases sitting between them. CDR3 amino acids: CSAGWGQTQETQYF. The CDR3 region has the DNA TGCAGTGCAGGGTGGGGACAAACTCAAGAGACCCAGTACTTC.

Only one count was recorded for this clonotype. The gene calls are TRBV10-3 and TRBJ1-6, with D possibly being TRBD1 (5 bases). Trimming cost V 2 bases and J 6 bases, with 14 bases left between them. The CDR3 spans 16 residues. The germline V gene encodes CDR1 ENHRY and CDR2 SYGVKD. For the CDR3, the DNA is TGTGCCATCAGTGAGGACCAGGGTGATTTTAATTCACCCCTCCACTTT. Encoded protein: CAISEDQGDFNSPLHF.

The J gene is TRBJ1-2, the V gene TRBV6-2 or TRBV6-3, with D hard to call. Trimming stripped 7 bases from V and 0 bases from J, with 24 bases between. Germline-derived CDR1 and CDR2 are MNHEY and SVGEGT. This CDR3 has 18 amino acids. The CDR3 reads CASTFTPGPGPTNYGYTF. CDR3 coding DNA: TGTGCCAGCACCTTCACCCCGGGCCCAGGCCCAACTAACTATGGCTACACCTTC.

This clonotype was seen only a few times. The chain couples TRBV9 to TRBJ1-1; D not certain. The CDR3 covers 13 residues. Germline assignment: CDR1 SGDLS and CDR2 YYNGEE. V lost 0 bases and J 5 bases, leaving 8 bases between the germline ends. CDR3 sequence (DNA): TGTGCCAGCAGCGTAGGGAGGGAAACTGAAGCTTTCTTT. Residues: CASSVGRETEAFF. The whole variable domain, remainder taken from reference TRBV9 and TRBJ1-1, is DSGVTQTPKHLITATGQRVTLRCSPRSGDLSVYWYQQSLDQGLQFLIQYYNGEERAKGNILERFSAQQFPDLHSELNLSSLELGDSALYFCASSVGRETEAFFGQGTRLTVV.

This clonotype was seen more than once but under ten times. The chain uses TRBV29-1 and TRBJ1-3; 7 nucleotides match TRBD1. Germline CDR1 SQVTM, CDR2 ANQGSEA. The CDR3 is 13 amino acids. After removal of 6 bases from V and 2 bases from J, the junction contained 4 bases not matched to a gene. The CDR3 here is CSVEGAAGNTIYF. CDR3 DNA: TGCAGCGTGGAGGGGGCGGCTGGAAACACCATATATTTT.

This clonotype has only a few counts. This rearrangement joins TRBV6-5 to TRBJ2-7; 9 bases map to TRBD2. The junction had 6 bases not matched to a gene; V was cut back by 6 bases and J by 0 bases. There are 15 residues in the CDR3. In germline, CDR1 is MNHEY, CDR2 SVGAGI. CDR3 sequence: CASRKAGGDSYEQYF. The CDR3 nucleotides read TGTGCCAGCAGAAAAGCGGGAGGTGACTCCTACGAGCAGTACTTC.

The rearrangement joins TRBV29-1 to TRBJ2-3; no firm D call. The V gene's germline CDR1 is SQVTM and CDR2 ANQGSEA. V was cut by 3 bases and J by 4 bases, with 11 bases left in between. The CDR3 contains 13 residues. The CDR3 here is CSVEGRFADTQYF. The CDR3, as DNA: TGCAGCGTTGAGGGCCGGTTTGCAGATACGCAGTATTTT.

On this clonotype: With a much larger clone just one base away, this may be a read error. The V call is TRBV7-2, the J call TRBJ2-2; no clear D. Trimming removed 5 bases from V and 3 bases from J, with 7 bases in between. The germline CDR1 and CDR2 sequences are SGHTA and FQGNSA. The CDR3 has 13 amino acids. CDR3 in amino acids: CASSVGYTGELFF. The CDR3 DNA reads TGTGCCAGCAGCGTAGGGTACACCGGGGAGCTGTTTTTT.